This T cell receptor (beta chain) was recovered during a study of blood T cell repertoires in COVID-19. Study-wide background: The study drew acute and convalescent COVID-19 samples from the United States, Italy and Spain.

Germline V gene lookup returns CDR1 SGHTS and CDR2 YDEGEE. J was trimmed by 0 bases and V by 0 bases; bases with no gene match: 8. The CDR3 extends over 17 amino acids. Authors' analysis steps: Amplification with reference gene primers provided the estimates of nucleated cell counts. The protocol was immunoSEQ multiplex PCR, while the TCRdb copy is restricted to in-frame clones and leaves out a portion. The D gene and trimming were derived from the DNA, and the V and J assignments and clone size from that table. Of over 250,000 clones listed, approximately 89% are singletons. Ages ranged from about 18 to 89 years, with residence in about two dozen US areas.

This TCR came from a woman younger than 35 who had recovered from COVID-19. The chain links TRBV5-8 to TRBJ2-7; 8 bases match TRBD1. Sequencing was done on a sample of PBMCs or T cells enriched from blood (not recorded which). As DNA, the CDR3 is TGTGCCAGCAGCTTGGAAACCCGGGACAGGAGCTCCTACGAGCAGTACTTC. Its translation is CASSLETRDRSSYEQYF.